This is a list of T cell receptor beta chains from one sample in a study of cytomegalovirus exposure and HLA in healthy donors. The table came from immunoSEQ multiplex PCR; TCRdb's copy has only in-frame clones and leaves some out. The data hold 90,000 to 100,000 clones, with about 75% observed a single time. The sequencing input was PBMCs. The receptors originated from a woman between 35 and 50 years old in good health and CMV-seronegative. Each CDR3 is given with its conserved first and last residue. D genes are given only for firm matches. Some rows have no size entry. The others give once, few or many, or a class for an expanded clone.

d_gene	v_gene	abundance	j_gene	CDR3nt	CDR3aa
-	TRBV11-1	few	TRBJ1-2	TGTGCCAGCAGCTTATCAGGGTTGAACTATGGCTACACCTTC	CASSLSGLNYGYTF
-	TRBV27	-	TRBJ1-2	TGTGCCAGCAGTTTTGGTGGTAGGGGGTCTTACTATGGCTACACCTTC	CASSFGGRGSYYGYTF
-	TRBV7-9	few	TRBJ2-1	TGTGCCAGCAGCTTAACCGGGTTCCTGGGAGAATACAATGAGCAGTTCTTC	CASSLTGFLGEYNEQFF
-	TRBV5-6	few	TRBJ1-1	TGTGCCAGCAGCTTGACGGGGAACACTGAAGCTTTCTTT	CASSLTGNTEAFF
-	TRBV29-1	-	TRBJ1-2	TGCAGCGTTGGGGGCACGTCTAACTATGGCTACACCTTC	CSVGGTSNYGYTF
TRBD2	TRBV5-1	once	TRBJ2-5	TGCGCCAGCAGCTGGACTAGCGGGGGGGTAGAAACCCAGTACTTC	CASSWTSGGVETQYF
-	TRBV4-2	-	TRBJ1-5	TGTGCCAGCAGCCAAGAAGGGGGGGCCGAGCAGCCCCAGCATTTT	CASSQEGGAEQPQHF
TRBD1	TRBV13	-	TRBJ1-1	TGTGCCAGCAGCCCGAGGACAGGGCGGAACACTGAAGCTTTCTTT	CASSPRTGRNTEAFF
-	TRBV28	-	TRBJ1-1	TGTGCCAGCAGTCCCCCAATCACTGAAGCTTTCTTT	CASSPPITEAFF
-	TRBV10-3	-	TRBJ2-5	TGTGCCATCAGTGCAGCGTCAGAGACCCAGTACTTC	CAISAASETQYF
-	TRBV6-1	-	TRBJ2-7	TGTGCCAGCAGTGCCGAGGATAAGGAGCAGTACTTC	CASSAEDKEQYF
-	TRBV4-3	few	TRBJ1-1	TGCGCCAGCAGCCAAGATAGGGGATCGAACACTGAAGCTTTCTTT	CASSQDRGSNTEAFF
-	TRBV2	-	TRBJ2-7	TGTGCCAGCAGTGAGTCAGGGGTCTACTACGAGCAGTACTTC	CASSESGVYYEQYF
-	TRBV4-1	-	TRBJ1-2	TGCGCCAGCAGCCAAGAAACCAGCGACTATGGCTACACCTTC	CASSQETSDYGYTF
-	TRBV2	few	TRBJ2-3	TGTGCCAGCAGTGACGGAGACAGGCCAGATACGCAGTATTTT	CASSDGDRPDTQYF
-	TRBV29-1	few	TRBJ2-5	TGCAGCGTTTGCCCTAGCCAGGAGACCCAGTACTTC	CSVCPSQETQYF
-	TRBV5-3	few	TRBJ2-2	TGTGCCAGAAGCCGGAGCGGCACCGGGGAGCTGTTTTTT	CARSRSGTGELFF
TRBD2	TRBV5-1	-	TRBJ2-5	TGCGCCAGCAGCTTGGGGCTTCTAGCGGGGACGGAAGAGACCCAGTACTTC	CASSLGLLAGTEETQYF
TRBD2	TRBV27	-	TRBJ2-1	TGTGCCAGCAGTTTAAGGCCGACTAGCATTCTTTACAATGAGCAGTTCTTC	CASSLRPTSILYNEQFF
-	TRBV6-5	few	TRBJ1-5	TGTGCCAGCAGTCGTGGGCAGACCAATCAGCCCCAGCATTTT	CASSRGQTNQPQHF
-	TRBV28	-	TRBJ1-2	TGTGCCAGCAGTGGAGGGGAAGGCTACACCTTC	CASSGGEGYTF
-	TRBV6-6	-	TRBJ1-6	TGTGCCAGCAGTTACTACGCTGAGTCGGGAAAATCACCCCTCCACTTT	CASSYYAESGKSPLHF
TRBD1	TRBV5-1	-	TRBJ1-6	TGCGCCAGCACCGAACAGGGGTGGTCACCCCTCCACTTT	CASTEQGWSPLHF
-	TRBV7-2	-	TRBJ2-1	TGTGCCAGCAGCTTAGCTCTAGGAACAGGACTAAATGAGCAGTTCTTC	CASSLALGTGLNEQFF
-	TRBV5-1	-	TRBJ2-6	-	CASSTSSSGANVLTF
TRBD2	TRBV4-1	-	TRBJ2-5	TGCGCCAGCAGCCAACGCGGGGGGGTAGAGACCCAGTACTTC	CASSQRGGVETQYF
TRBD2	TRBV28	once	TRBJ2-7	TGTGCCAGCAGTCCGACTAGCGGACTCTCCTACGAGCAGTACTTC	CASSPTSGLSYEQYF
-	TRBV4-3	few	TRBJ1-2	TGCGCCAGCAGCCAAGACAGGGCGGGACTTGGCTACACCTTC	CASSQDRAGLGYTF
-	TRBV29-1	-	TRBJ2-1	TGCAGCGTTGAAGAGACCCCGGACAAAAAAAGGAATGAGCAGTTCTTC	CSVEETPDKKRNEQFF
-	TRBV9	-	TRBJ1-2	TGTGCCAGCAGCGTAGGATTCCAGACTAACTATGGCTACACCTTC	CASSVGFQTNYGYTF
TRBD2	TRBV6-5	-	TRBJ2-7	TGTGCCAGCAGTCCGACTAGCCTTTTATACGAGCAGTACTTC	CASSPTSLLYEQYF
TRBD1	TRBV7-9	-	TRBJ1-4	TGTGCCAGCAGCTTAGGTGACAGGGGCTTTAATGAAAAACTGTTTTTT	CASSLGDRGFNEKLFF
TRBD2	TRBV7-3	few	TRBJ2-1	TGTGCCAGCAGCTTAATGGGACTAGCGGGGGGCCACAATGAGCAGTTCTTC	CASSLMGLAGGHNEQFF
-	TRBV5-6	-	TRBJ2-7	TGTGCCAGCAGCTTCGCAGACTCCTACGAGCAGTACTTC	CASSFADSYEQYF
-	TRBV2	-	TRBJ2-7	TGTGCCAGCAGTGAATCGGCCCTCGACAGCCAATACTACGAGCAGTACTTC	CASSESALDSQYYEQYF
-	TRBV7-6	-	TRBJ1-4	TGTGCCAGCAGTAAAAATGAAAAACTGTTTTTT	CASSKNEKLFF
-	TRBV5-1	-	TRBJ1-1	TGCGCCAGCAGCTTGGACAGGATGGAGAACACTGAAGCTTTCTTT	CASSLDRMENTEAFF
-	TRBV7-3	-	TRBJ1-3	TGTGCCAGCAGCTTAGGCAGTATAACTGGAAACACCATATATTTT	CASSLGSITGNTIYF
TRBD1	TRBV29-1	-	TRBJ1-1	TGCAGCGTTGGCCGGGACAGGAGGAACACTGAAGCTTTCTTT	CSVGRDRRNTEAFF
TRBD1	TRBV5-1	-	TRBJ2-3	TGCGCCAGCAGGGGCGCTTCCGGGACAGGGGGGCGTACCAGCACAGATACGCAGTATTTT	CASRGASGTGGRTSTDTQYF
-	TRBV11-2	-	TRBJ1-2	TGTGCCAGCAGCATTGTGGACCGGGGGTATGGCTACACCTTC	CASSIVDRGYGYTF
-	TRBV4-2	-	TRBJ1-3	TGTGCCAGCAGCCAAGGTCTAGCTGCAAGAAATGGAAACACCATATATTTT	CASSQGLAARNGNTIYF
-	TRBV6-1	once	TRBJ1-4	TGTGCCAGCAGGGAGACAGGATATGAAAAACTGTTTTTT	CASRETGYEKLFF
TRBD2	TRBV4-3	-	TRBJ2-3	TGCGCCAGCAGCCAAGGTAGCGGGGGCACAGATACGCAGTATTTT	CASSQGSGGTDTQYF
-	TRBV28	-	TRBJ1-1	TGTGCCAGCAGTTTAGCGGGGGCCATGAACACTGAAGCTTTCTTT	CASSLAGAMNTEAFF
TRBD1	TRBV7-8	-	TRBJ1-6	TGTGCCAGCAGCTCAAGGGGGACAGGGGGCATCTCCTATAATTCACCCCTCCACTTT	CASSSRGTGGISYNSPLHF
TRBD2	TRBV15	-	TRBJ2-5	TGTGCCAACAGCAGGGTCGGGGCCCTAGCGGGGGGAGAGACCCAGTACTTC	CANSRVGALAGGETQYF
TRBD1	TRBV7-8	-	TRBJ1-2	TGTGCCAGCAGCTTAGCGGGTGGCAGGGGGAACTATGGCTACACCTTC	CASSLAGGRGNYGYTF